Sequencing of this T cell receptor (beta chain) was carried out in a study of vaccination effects on CD4 cells after COVID-19. Study as a whole: A couple of convalescent pre-vaccine samples were taken 142 and 148 days post-diagnosis. Findings and limits, study-wide: Pronounced clonal contraction occurred in clones induced by infection and by vaccine late after vaccination. Relatively few convalescent patients took part in the study, which had no early post-infection timepoints.

With respect to this clone: Its antigen is not known.

Assay used: immunoSEQ multiplex PCR; TCRdb lists only in-frame clones, some missing. This table holds 45,000 to 50,000 clones, about 76% found once. At the end of more than 8 days of culture, CD4+ T cells were isolated. IL-2 medium supplanted half the medium on days 3 and 7. Specimen: CD4+ T cells from PBMCs cultured without peptide, collected before COVID-19 vaccination. The receptor comes from a human donor who had a prior SARS-CoV-2 infection.

The chain's CDR3 is CASSSAYGGGDTQYF. The CDR3 DNA sequence: TGTGCCAGCAGCTCCGCCTACGGGGGTGGAGATACGCAGTATTTT. The chain is built from TRBV5-6 and TRBJ2-3; D is possibly TRBD2 (6 bases). Trimming pared 3 bases from V and 5 bases from J, leaving 16 bases between. CDR1 and CDR2 from the germline V gene are SGHDT and YYEEEE. CDR3 length equals 15 residues.